A selection of T cell receptor beta chains follows, all from one sample in a study of CD8+ T cells in alopecia areata. The repertoire was sequenced with immunoSEQ multiplex PCR; TCRdb's copy has only in-frame clones and lacks some. The sample gives approximately 100,000 clones, around 86% of which show up once; around 10% is in the top ten. Source: CD8+ T cells sorted from blood, taken at roughly week 30, from a patient treated with tofacitinib. The receptors were gathered from a human donor with alopecia areata. Each CDR3 is given without its conserved first and last residue. Fields, in order: J gene, V gene, CDR3 protein.

TRBJ1-1,TRBV29-1,SGLSVGNTEAF
TRBJ2-7,TRBV7-9,ASSPKGPLGSYEQY
TRBJ1-2,TRBV9,ASSVALGQGEGYT
TRBJ2-7,TRBV11-1,ASSLGTAEQY
TRBJ2-1,TRBV2,ASELGQGSYNEQF
TRBJ2-1,TRBV9,ASSVFEGLAGYNEQF
TRBJ2-4,TRBV9,ASSVVLAKSGLAGPAY
TRBJ2-5,TRBV5-1,ASSLWLQETQY
TRBJ2-1,TRBV7-2,ASSSSDRAYNEQF
TRBJ2-1,TRBV5-1,ASSLALYGYEQF
TRBJ1-1,TRBV25-1,ASSGKGEAF
TRBJ1-1,TRBV30,AWSPFDGYTEAF
TRBJ2-1,TRBV4-1,ASSLGQRVEQF
TRBJ1-6,TRBV2,ASSEWGTGKTANSPLH
TRBJ2-4,TRBV5-4,ASSFSGQLD
TRBJ2-5,TRBV14,ASSQDGGQETQY
TRBJ2-3,TRBV27,ASRPGTSTDTQY
TRBJ2-5,TRBV9,ASSPPDGQETQY
TRBJ2-7,TRBV7-8,ASSLGVDEQY
TRBJ2-1,TRBV5-1,ASSLVYGTGNEQF
TRBJ2-7,TRBV25-1,ASERRGELEQY
TRBJ2-1,TRBV13,ASSLPSGSSANEQF
TRBJ2-1,TRBV7-6,ASMDPLFREQF
NA,TRBV27,ASSFGSGSYEQY